What follows are 9 T cell receptor beta chains derived from one specimen sequenced in a study of T cells after yellow fever vaccination. TCRdb itself ran the 5' RACE reads through MiXCR, one entry per CDR3 protein. The sample lists roughly 68,000 distinct CDR3 sequences; approximately 7% were seen once. This specimen was CD8+ T cells sorted from PBMCs, taken about 49 days after the first yellow fever vaccination. Receptors originate from a man younger than 35 who received the YFV17D yellow fever vaccine.

V is TRBV14 and J is TRBJ2-5, with TRBD1 as a possible D gene (6 bases). This CDR3 region has 14 residues. The germline V gene encodes CDR1 SGHDN and CDR2 FVKESK. The ends were cut back, 4 bases at V and 6 bases at J, with 15 bases in the middle. The CDR3 region has the DNA TGTGCCAGCAGCCGCAACAGGGCAGCCCAGACCCAGTACTTC. It specifies CASSRNRAAQTQYF.

In this sample, this clonotype turned up many times. This chain links TRBV2 with TRBJ2-3, with TRBD2 matching 7 bases. CDR1 is SNHLY, CDR2 FYNNEI, per germline. J was trimmed by 2 bases and V by 8 bases; bases with no gene match: 4. The CDR3 covers 13 residues. Written as DNA, the CDR3 is TGTGCCAGCGGGGACTATTCCACAGATACGCAGTATTTT. Amino acids: CASGDYSTDTQYF.

There are many counts of this clonotype. V usage is TRBV11-2 and J usage is TRBJ1-4; no firm D call. V lost 3 bases, J lost 8 bases, and 13 bases lay in between. This CDR3 comprises 14 residues. Germline CDR1 and CDR2: SGHAT and FQNNGV. The chain's CDR3 is CASSFPARGEKLFF. In nucleotides, the CDR3 is TGTGCCAGCAGCTTCCCAGCCCGTGGGGAAAAACTGTTTTTT.

In its sample, this clonotype was seen many times. The DNA of the CDR3 is TGCGCCAGCAGCCAAGGGCTGGCGGACGAGCAGTACGTC. As protein: CASSQGLADEQYV. The rearrangement links TRBV4-1 to TRBJ2-7; D is unclear. Trimming cost V 1 base and J 5 bases, with 9 bases left between them. The CDR3 is 13 residues long. Per the germline V gene, CDR1 is MGHRA and CDR2 is YSYEKL.

This clonotype was picked up a small number of times. This chain connects TRBV7-6 to TRBJ2-3; no clear D gene. The CDR3 spans 13 residues. CDR1 and CDR2 (germline): SGHVS, FNYEAQ. The V and J ends lost 5 bases and 11 bases respectively, with 17 bases between them. The CDR3: CASSQTLNSRQYF. The CDR3 nucleotides are TGTGCCAGCAGCCAAACCCTCAACAGTCGGCAGTATTTT. The full variable domain, completed using reference TRBV7-6 and TRBJ2-3, is GAGVSQSPRYKVTKRGQDVALRCDPISGHVSLYWYRQALGQGPEFLTYFNYEAQQDKSGLPNDRFSAERPEGSISTLTIQRTEQRDSAMYRCASSQTLNSRQYFGPGTRLTVL.

This chain connects TRBV5-1 to TRBJ2-3, with 9 positions matching TRBD2. The V gene's germline CDR1 is SGHRS and CDR2 YFSETQ. The CDR3 runs 18 residues. The ends lost 4 bases at V and 2 bases at J; junction bases unmatched: 14. The CDR3 DNA is TGCGCCAGCAGCCCTCGAGGGGTAGCGGGGGTAATCACAGATACGCAGTATTTT. Translating gives CASSPRGVAGVITDTQYF.

This clonotype was counted a few times. The J gene is TRBJ2-3, the V gene TRBV27, with D possibly called TRBD1 or TRBD2 (7 bases each). The CDR3 has 15 residues. Trimming took off 9 bases at V and 0 bases at J, with 16 bases between the two ends. The germline V gene has CDR1 MNHEY and CDR2 SMNVEV (reference sequence). CDR3 sequence reads: CASSQGGRSTDTQYF. CDR3 coding DNA: TGTGCCAGTTCCCAGGGGGGGCGAAGCACAGATACGCAGTATTTT.

There are a few counts of this clonotype. The CDR3 region is CASSQVEAFYEQYF. The CDR3 DNA reads as TGTGCCAGCAGCCAAGTGGAGGCCTTTTACGAGCAGTACTTC. The V and J genes are TRBV7-9 and TRBJ2-7, with D perhaps TRBD2 (5 bases). The length of the CDR3 is 14 residues. Germline V lookup: CDR1 SEHNR, CDR2 FQNEAQ (reference sequence). The V end lost 5 bases, the J end lost 4 bases, and 15 bases lay between the germline ends.

This clonotype was seen at least ten times. The chain recombines TRBV20-1 with TRBJ2-3; D may be TRBD2 (7 bases). The CDR3 spans 16 residues. V lost 3 bases and J 2 bases, leaving 18 bases between the germline ends. CDR1 is DFQATT and CDR2 is SNEGSKA in the germline V gene (reference sequence). CDR3 nucleotides: TGCAGTGCTAGCCCGGACCGGGGGGCTTACACAGATACGCAGTATTTT. Translation: CSASPDRGAYTDTQYF.